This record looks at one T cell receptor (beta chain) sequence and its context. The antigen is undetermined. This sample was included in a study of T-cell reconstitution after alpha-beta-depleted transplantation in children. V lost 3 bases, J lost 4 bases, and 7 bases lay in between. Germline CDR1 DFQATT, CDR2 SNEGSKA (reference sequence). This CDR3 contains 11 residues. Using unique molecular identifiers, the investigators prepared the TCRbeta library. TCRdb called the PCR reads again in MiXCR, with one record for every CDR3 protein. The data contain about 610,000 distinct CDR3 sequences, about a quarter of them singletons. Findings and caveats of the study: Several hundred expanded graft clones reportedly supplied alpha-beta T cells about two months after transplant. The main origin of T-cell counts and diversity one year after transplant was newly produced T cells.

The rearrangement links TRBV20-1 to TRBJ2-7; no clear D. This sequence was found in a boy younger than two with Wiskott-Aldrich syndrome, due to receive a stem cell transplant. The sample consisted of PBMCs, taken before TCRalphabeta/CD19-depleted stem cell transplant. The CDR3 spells CSASFDYEQYF. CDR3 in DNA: TGCAGTGCTAGTTTTGATTACGAGCAGTACTTC.